This T cell receptor (beta chain) was profiled in a study of T cell changes during pregnancy in multiple sclerosis. With 5 bases clipped from V and 8 bases from J, the junction kept 20 bases outside the gene matches. Germline CDR1 is SGHVS and CDR2 is FQNEAQ. CDR3 size: 18 residues. Libraries were prepared by immunoSEQ multiplex PCR; TCRdb keeps only in-frame clonotypes and omits some of them. The table includes 65,000 to 85,000 clones, around 94% detected once. The sequence was collected from a female donor in good health, enrolled as a control in a pregnancy study. Sequencing was performed on peripheral blood, taken in the second trimester of pregnancy. The chain is built from TRBV7-8 and TRBJ2-2; TRBD1 agrees at 7 bases. Written as DNA, the CDR3 is TGTGCCAGCAGCGCCACTACGGTGACAGGGACCCGACGTGGGGAGCTGTTTTTT. It codes for CASSATTVTGTRRGELFF.